The 21 T cell receptor beta chains reported below all come from one sample, sequenced in a study of T cells in Graves' hyperthyroidism and ophthalmopathy (dated 2019 in TCRdb). Library generation was performed with multiplex PCR. Sequencer: Illumina HiSeq 2000. TCR beta CDR3 regions were amplified from RNA transcripts. The first round of RT-PCR for the TCR CDR3 was performed with the HTBI primer set and the Qiagen OneStep RT-PCR kit. Starting from the raw public reads, TCRdb applied fastp trimming at Q25, assembled clones with MiXCR and retained in-frame beta chains. Each CDR3 protein gets just one entry, which takes the most common genes and DNA from the rows behind it. Within this sample are roughly 300,000 distinct CDR3 sequences, with roughly 18% of them counted one time only. The leading ten clones occupy approximately 54% of the sample. The sample comprised blood. Receptors originate from a woman in her forties or fifties with Graves' hyperthyroidism.

Ten or more counts support this clonotype. J is TRBJ2-7 and V is TRBV11-2; D may be TRBD2 (5 bases). Germline V lookup: CDR1 SGHAT, CDR2 FQNNGV. This CDR3 contains 14 residues. Trimming cost V 5 bases and J 2 bases, with 13 bases left between them. As DNA, the CDR3 is TGTGCCAGCAGCCGCGGACTGTTCGCCTACGAGCAGTACTTC. Amino acids: CASSRGLFAYEQYF.

The rearrangement uses TRBV7-2 and TRBJ2-7; D not resolved. The V gene's germline CDR1 is SGHTA and CDR2 FQGNSA. The CDR3 covers 15 residues. V was clipped by 1 base and J by 0 bases, with 10 bases between them. The chain's CDR3 is CASSLVAGDSYEQYF. In nucleotides, the CDR3 is TGTGCCAGCAGCTTAGTTGCTGGGGACTCCTACGAGCAGTACTTC.

This chain connects TRBV7-2 to TRBJ2-3; D gene unclear. Germline CDR1 SGHTA, CDR2 FQGNSA. CDR3 length equals 15 residues. V gave up 4 bases and J gave up 0 bases, with 11 bases separating them. The DNA of the CDR3 is TGTGCCAGCAGCTCCCTTTTATTAAGCACAGATACGCAGTATTTT. Translation gives CASSSLLLSTDTQYF.

This clonotype has ten or more counts. The gene calls are TRBV5-1 and TRBJ2-7, with 8 bases lining up with TRBD1. CDR3 length equals 15 residues. Germline V gene lookup returns CDR1 SGHRS and CDR2 YFSETQ. J lost 2 bases, V lost 7 bases, and 11 bases had no gene match. For the CDR3, the DNA is TGCGCCAGCCAGATGACAGGGGCAGGCGCCTACGAGCAGTACTTC. Amino acid sequence: CASQMTGAGAYEQYF.

In this sample, this clonotype turned up many times. The chain combines TRBV3-1 with TRBJ1-6; D ambiguous. The ends were cut back, 1 base at V and 9 bases at J, with 7 bases in the middle. The CDR3 loop spans 13 amino acids. CDR1 and CDR2 (germline): LGHDT, YNNKEL (reference sequence). The CDR3 region is CASSQGDSSPLHF. The CDR3, as DNA: TGTGCCAGCAGCCAAGGGGATAGTTCACCCCTCCACTTT.

This clonotype has a handful of counts. V is TRBV20-1 and J is TRBJ2-5; D may be TRBD2 (5 bases). In germline, CDR1 is DFQATT, CDR2 SNEGSKA (reference sequence). The V end was cut by 0 bases, the J end by 7 bases, with 12 bases between. This CDR3 spans 13 amino acids. CDR3 nucleotides: TGCAGTGCTAGAGATACGGGAATGGGGACCCAGTACTTC. It codes for CSARDTGMGTQYF.

The chain carries TRBV20-1 and TRBJ2-1; TRBD2 is a possible D gene (6 bases). This CDR3 region has 11 residues. Trimming stripped 3 bases from V and 7 bases from J, with 7 bases between. Germline lookup yields CDR1 DFQATT and CDR2 SNEGSKA (reference sequence). The CDR3 nucleotides are TGCAGTGCTAGGCGGGATAATGAGCAGTTCTTC. It specifies CSARRDNEQFF.

The table lists this clonotype with a few counts. The rearrangement uses TRBV18 and TRBJ2-1, with D possibly matching TRBD1 (6 bases). Per the germline V gene, CDR1 is KGHSH and CDR2 is LQKENI. CDR3 length: 13 residues. V gave up 3 bases and J gave up 8 bases, with 11 bases separating them. The CDR3 nucleotides are TGTGCCAGCTCACCCCTGGGACACCATGAGCAGTTCTTC. Protein product: CASSPLGHHEQFF.

The J gene is TRBJ1-4, the V gene TRBV29-1, with a possible D match to TRBD1 (6 bases). The germline CDR1 and CDR2 sequences are SQVTM and ANQGSEA. V gave up 6 bases and J gave up 7 bases, with 15 bases separating them. This CDR3 comprises 13 residues. CDR3 in amino acids: CSVLRGRREKLFF. The DNA of the CDR3 is TGCAGCGTCCTACGGGGGCGCCGTGAAAAACTGTTTTTT.

CDR3 protein: CASSPRRGGHNEQFF. The DNA of the CDR3 is TGTGCCAGCTCCCCCAGGAGGGGGGGCCACAATGAGCAGTTCTTC. The chain has TRBV25-1 and TRBJ2-1; D perhaps matches TRBD2 (7 bases). This CDR3 has 15 residues. Germline V gene lookup returns CDR1 MGHDK and CDR2 SYGVNS. V lost 8 bases and J 5 bases, leaving 19 bases between the germline ends.

Concerning this clonotype itself: At one end, the junction sequence differs from germline, possibly due to a read error. The chain employs TRBV29-1 and TRBJ2-3; D possibly corresponds to TRBD2 (6 bases). This CDR3 spans 15 amino acids. CDR1 SQVTM and CDR2 ANQGSEA come from the germline V gene. CDR3 sequence reads: CSVEGVRRGTDTRYF. CDR3 bases: TGCAGCGTTGAAGGAGTAAGGCGGGGCACAGATACGCGGTATTTT.

The chain couples TRBV3-1 to TRBJ2-7, with 11 nucleotides matching TRBD2. The CDR3 spans 14 residues. Per germline, CDR1 LGHDT and CDR2 YNNKEL (reference sequence). With V trimmed by 9 bases and J by 7 bases, 11 bases remained unmatched. This CDR3 reads CASETSGITTEQYF. The CDR3 nucleotides are TGTGCCAGTGAGACTAGCGGGATTACTACGGAGCAGTACTTC.

The table lists this clonotype with a few counts. A clone one base away is much larger, so this may be a read error. The V gene is TRBV18, the J gene TRBJ2-5; 8 nucleotides align to TRBD1. V lost 0 bases and J lost 2; bases outside the gene matches: 17. The CDR3 is made up of 20 amino acids. The germline gives CDR1 KGHSH, CDR2 LQKENI. CDR3: CASSPPFGGAGGDPQETQYF. As DNA, the CDR3 is TGTGCCAGCTCACCACCGTTTGGAGGGGCAGGGGGCGACCCTCAAGAGACCCAGTACTTC. Drawing the rest from reference TRBV18 and TRBJ2-5, the complete variable domain is NAGVMQNPRHLVRRRGQEARLRCSPMKGHSHVYWYRQLPEEGLKFMVYLQKENIIDESGMPKERFSAEFPKEGPSILRIQQVVRGDSAAYFCASSPPFGGAGGDPQETQYFGPGTRLLVL.

The chain uses TRBV16 and TRBJ2-5, with TRBD2 as a possible D gene (5 bases). CDR1 and CDR2 from the germline V gene are KGHSY and FQNENV. The CDR3 contains 15 residues. Between the trimmed V and J ends, which lost 0 bases and 5 bases, there was a span of 13 bases. The CDR3 spells CASSQSRVATETQYF. In nucleotides, the CDR3 is TGTGCCAGCAGCCAATCGCGGGTAGCTACGGAGACCCAGTACTTC. The complete variable domain, with remaining parts taken from reference TRBV16 and TRBJ2-5, reads GEEVAQTPKHLVRGEGQKAKLYCAPIKGHSYVFWYQQVLKNEFKFLISFQNENVFDETGMPKERFSAKCLPNSPCSLEIQATKLEDSAVYFCASSQSRVATETQYFGPGTRLLVL.

This clonotype was observed a few times. CDR3 sequence (DNA): TGTGCCATCAGTTCCCACGGGGAGACTGAAGCTTTCTTT. It yields the protein CAISSHGETEAFF. The chain has TRBV10-3 and TRBJ1-1; D is unresolved. The germline CDR1 and CDR2 sequences are ENHRY and SYGVKD. V gave up 5 bases and J gave up 5 bases, with 12 bases separating them. This CDR3 spans 13 amino acids.

The rearrangement links TRBV5-1 to TRBJ1-6; the D gene is possibly TRBD1 (5 bases). Germline V gene lookup returns CDR1 SGHRS and CDR2 YFSETQ. The CDR3 spans 14 residues. Trimming pared 0 bases from V and 10 bases from J, leaving 11 bases between. The CDR3 region is CASSLEGNSSPLHF. The CDR3 nucleotides are TGCGCCAGCAGCTTGGAGGGGAATTCGTCACCCCTCCACTTT.

This clonotype was recorded a few times. The chain uses TRBV7-2 and TRBJ2-5; 10 nucleotides agree with TRBD2. The J segment lost 4 bases and the V segment lost 0 bases, leaving 2 bases of the junction unmatched. The CDR3 is 15 amino acids. The germline V gene encodes CDR1 SGHTA and CDR2 FQGNSA. The CDR3 nucleotides are TGTGCCAGCAGCTTAGCAGCGGGAGGGCGAGAGACCCAGTACTTC. It yields the protein CASSLAAGGRETQYF.

About this clonotype itself: A clone one base away is much larger, so this may be a read error. CDR3 bases: TGCGCCAGCAGCACAATTACAGGAAGCACTGAAGCTTTCTTT. Amino acid sequence: CASSTITGSTEAFF. The chain carries TRBV5-1 and TRBJ1-1, with a tentative D call TRBD1 (5 bases). Germline-derived CDR1 and CDR2 are SGHRS and YFSETQ. The CDR3 is 14 residues long. Trimming pared 4 bases from V and 4 bases from J, leaving 14 bases between.

The chain links TRBV7-9 to TRBJ1-1; TRBD1 is a possible D gene (5 bases). The germline V gene has CDR1 SEHNR and CDR2 FQNEAQ (reference sequence). The CDR3 has 13 residues. V was trimmed by 2 bases and J by 8 bases, leaving 12 bases between them. The CDR3 sequence: CASSLSSRDEAFF. The CDR3 DNA follows: TGTGCCAGCAGCTTATCGAGCAGGGACGAAGCTTTCTTT.

This clonotype was found many times. The J gene is TRBJ2-3, the V gene TRBV5-6; the match to TRBD1 covers 9 bases. Germline V lookup: CDR1 SGHDT, CDR2 YYEEEE. This CDR3 region has 16 residues. V shed 0 bases, J shed 4 bases, and the junction held 6 bases outside the gene matches. Written as DNA, the CDR3 is TGTGCCAGCAGCTTGGGGACAGGGGTCTTCGCAGATACGCAGTATTTT. Translating gives CASSLGTGVFADTQYF.

This sequence joins TRBV20-1 and TRBJ2-7; D possibly corresponds to TRBD1 (5 bases). The CDR3 is made up of 11 amino acids. Germline CDR1 DFQATT, CDR2 SNEGSKA (reference sequence). V was clipped by 6 bases and J by 6 bases, with 12 bases between them. The CDR3 DNA sequence: TGCAGTGCCAGGGCATCAGGCGAGCAGTACTTC. Its protein is CSARASGEQYF.